This is a list of T cell receptor beta chains from one sample in a study of identical twins. One entry per CDR3 protein results from TCRdb running MiXCR on the 5' RACE reads. The data hold about 690,000 distinct CDR3 sequences, with less than 25% observed a single time. The same sample was also used in a study of T cells expressing NK-cell markers.

The sequenced sample was PBMCs. Every receptor here comes from a young woman in good health. CDR3s include the opening cysteine and the closing phenylalanine or tryptophan.

V gene	CDR3 length	J gene	CDR3 protein
TRBV7-2	15	TRBJ2-1	CARSPGLAGMAGQFF
TRBV7-6	16	TRBJ2-7	CASALGPGQGFSEQYF
TRBV21-1	18	TRBJ2-5	CASSNYPRTSDNQETQYF
TRBV4-3	16	TRBJ2-5	CASSQDRSGGSETQYF
TRBV12-3/TRBV12-4	13	TRBJ2-5	CASSFMEGPTQYF
TRBV27	14	TRBJ2-2	CASSPQVNTGELFF
TRBV12-3/TRBV12-4	15	TRBJ2-3	CASSPTSGSTDTQYF
TRBV7-9	15	TRBJ2-7	CASSFGEPRPGEQYF
TRBV5-1	16	TRBJ2-7	CASSFQAGGSSYEQYF
TRBV12-3/TRBV12-4	12	TRBJ1-2	CASSSLTYGYTF
TRBV7-3	15	TRBJ2-3	CASSSSGGTGDTQYF
TRBV7-9	14	TRBJ1-2	CASSLARGESGYTF
TRBV2	12	TRBJ2-7	CASSERGRLGDF
TRBV27	15	TRBJ2-2	CASSLSFGGTGELFF
TRBV6-1	15	TRBJ1-2	CASSHLWRPNYGYTF
TRBV7-9	14	TRBJ1-1	CASSSTKKNTEAFF